This paragraph covers one T cell receptor beta chain sequence. Antigen unknown. This specimen comes from a study of lymphopenia after photon versus proton radiotherapy. Whole-study results and caveats: Relative stability marked proton patients; photon patients lost diversity and naive cells.

Profiled with immunoSEQ multiplex PCR; TCRdb holds only in-frame clones, not every one. The sample carries 65,000 to 90,000 clones, approximately 90% recorded once. The CDR3 contains 13 residues. Germline V gene lookup returns CDR1 SGHDT and CDR2 YYEEEE. V lost 4 bases, J lost 6 bases, and 14 bases lay in between. The TCR sequence derives from a woman in her thirties or forties with cholangiocarcinoma. The starting material was peripheral blood, obtained from a patient treated with photon-based radiotherapy. The chain is built from TRBV5-6 and TRBJ2-7; a weak D match, TRBD1 (6 bases). Here the CDR3 reads CASSGQGPGEQYF. The CDR3 nucleotides are TGTGCCAGCAGCGGGCAGGGGCCAGGCGAGCAGTACTTC.